The 29 T cell receptor beta chains in this list originate from one sample, sequenced in a study of CD8 T cells in Susac syndrome (dated by TCRdb to the late 2010s). The library was prepared using the immunoSEQ multiplex PCR assay. RNA was extracted using the RNeasy kit, and roughly 0.5 to 1 microgram was reverse transcribed with random hexamers. TCRdb passed the public sequencing reads through fastp at Q25 and MiXCR, retaining productive beta sequences. Each CDR3 protein appears once, grouped with its most common genes and DNA. The table for this sample lists over 350,000 distinct CDR3 sequences; more than 80% of them were counted only once. The top ten constitute 0.09% to 0.15% of the sample. The sample consisted of CD8+ T cells from PBMCs. These receptors were obtained from a human donor with multiple sclerosis.

The genes are TRBV6-5 and TRBJ1-5; TRBD1 is a possible D gene (5 bases). The germline V gene has CDR1 MNHEY and CDR2 SVGAGI. Trimming shortened V by 6 bases and J by 0 bases, and 9 bases separated the two germline ends. This CDR3 has 14 amino acids. CDR3 sequence reads: CASSLDTSNQPQHF. The DNA for the CDR3 is TGTGCCAGCAGCTTGGACACTAGCAATCAGCCCCAGCATTTT.

The chain has TRBV19 and TRBJ1-1, with TRBD1 as a possible D gene (6 bases). V lost 9 bases to trimming and J lost 4 bases, with 15 bases between them. CDR1 is LNHDA, CDR2 SQIVND, per germline (reference sequence). This CDR3 contains 13 residues. The CDR3: CASQQGLSTEAFF. The CDR3 coding sequence is TGTGCCAGCCAGCAGGGGCTAAGCACTGAAGCTTTCTTT.

The chain has TRBV28 and TRBJ1-1, with a possible D match to TRBD1 (6 bases). The CDR3 spans 14 residues. V was shortened by 3 bases and J by 1 base, with 9 bases between the two germline ends. Germline V gene sequence: CDR1 MDHEN, CDR2 SYDVKM. CDR3 residues: CASSFRGANTEAFF. DNA of the CDR3: TGTGCCAGCAGTTTTAGGGGGGCGAACACTGAAGCTTTCTTT.

The chain uses TRBV27 and TRBJ2-7; 8 bases agree with TRBD2. CDR1 and CDR2 (germline): MNHEY, SMNVEV (reference sequence). Losses at the gene ends were 4 bases for V and 4 bases for J; bases not matched to a gene: 6. The CDR3 consists of 14 residues. The CDR3 loop is CASSSLAEPYEQYF. CDR3 coding DNA: TGTGCCAGCAGTTCACTAGCGGAGCCGTACGAGCAGTACTTC.

This chain connects TRBV7-6 to TRBJ2-3, with a tentative D call TRBD2 (6 bases). V lost 7 bases and J 2 bases, leaving 16 bases between the germline ends. The germline gives CDR1 SGHVS, CDR2 FNYEAQ. The CDR3 sequence is 15 residues long. The CDR3 DNA reads TGTGCCAGCACTCGGGGGTGGCGGAACACAGATACGCAGTATTTT. It specifies CASTRGWRNTDTQYF.

The table lists this clonotype with a few counts. For the CDR3, the DNA is TGTGCCAGCAGCAAAGACAGGGGATACGAGCAGTACTTC. It specifies CASSKDRGYEQYF. The chain links TRBV11-2 to TRBJ2-7; 8 nucleotides align to TRBD1. Trimming removed 5 bases from V and 4 bases from J; junction bases left unmatched: 4. CDR1 and CDR2 (germline): SGHAT, FQNNGV. This CDR3 region has 13 residues.

The chain employs TRBV7-9 and TRBJ1-3, with D uncertain. Germline values: CDR1 SEHNR, CDR2 FQNEAQ (reference sequence). V was cut by 3 bases and J by 4 bases, with 10 bases left in between. The CDR3 contains 14 residues. The CDR3 sequence: CASSFEGPGNTIYF. In nucleotides, the CDR3 is TGTGCCAGCAGCTTCGAGGGCCCGGGAAACACCATATATTTT.

The genes are TRBV2 and TRBJ2-7; 8 bases map to TRBD1. Germline loops: CDR1 SNHLY, CDR2 FYNNEI. This CDR3 contains 16 residues. With 8 bases clipped from V and 5 bases from J, the junction kept 17 bases outside the gene matches. The CDR3 sequence: CASGLPDDRGIDEQYF. Here the CDR3 DNA reads TGTGCCAGCGGACTTCCTGACGACAGGGGAATTGACGAGCAGTACTTC.

The V and J genes are TRBV11-2 and TRBJ2-1, with D possibly matching TRBD2 (5 bases). This CDR3 region has 17 residues. CDR1 SGHAT and CDR2 FQNNGV come from the germline V gene. V lost 1 base and J lost 0, with 13 bases in between. CDR3 DNA sequence: TGTGCCAGCAGCTTAGCCCCGGGGTTAAGCTCCTACAATGAGCAGTTCTTC. Protein product: CASSLAPGLSSYNEQFF.

This clonotype was recorded a few times. The rearrangement joins TRBV4-1 to TRBJ2-3; D uncertain. Trimming removed 0 bases at V and 2 bases at J, with 12 bases between. Germline CDR1 is MGHRA and CDR2 is YSYEKL. The CDR3 loop spans 16 amino acids. The DNA of the CDR3 is TGCGCCAGCAGCCAAGATCCGACGTTCTACACAGATACGCAGTATTTT. It specifies CASSQDPTFYTDTQYF.

V usage is TRBV7-9 and J usage is TRBJ2-1, with 7 bases that match TRBD1. After removal of 5 bases from V and 7 bases from J, the junction contained 8 bases not matched to a gene. CDR1 is SEHNR and CDR2 is FQNEAQ in the germline V gene (reference sequence). The CDR3 covers 14 residues. For the CDR3, the DNA is TGTGCCAGCAGCCCAGGGGGTAGCATAAATGAGCAGTTCTTC. This encodes CASSPGGSINEQFF.

The chain couples TRBV3-1 to TRBJ2-1; D is ambiguous. V dropped 0 bases and J dropped 7 bases, with 10 bases sitting between them. The CDR3 spans 14 residues. Germline values: CDR1 LGHDT, CDR2 YNNKEL (reference sequence). CDR3 nucleotides: TGTGCCAGCAGCCAAGAATCAGTACGAAATGAGCAGTTCTTC. Protein product: CASSQESVRNEQFF.

The J gene is TRBJ2-1, the V gene TRBV4-1; 9 nucleotides line up with TRBD2. The CDR3 loop spans 15 amino acids. The V and J ends lost 6 bases and 8 bases, in that order; junction bases with no gene match: 11. CDR1 MGHRA and CDR2 YSYEKL come from the germline V gene. CDR3 DNA sequence: TGCGCCAGCAGTCCCTTAAGCGGGGGGACGGATGAGCAGTTCTTC. Its protein product is CASSPLSGGTDEQFF.

The chain links TRBV30 to TRBJ1-1, with D possibly being TRBD1 (6 bases). Trimming left V 0 bases short and J 4 bases short, with 9 bases between. CDR3 length: 13 residues. Germline loops: CDR1 GTSNPN, CDR2 SVGIG (reference sequence). CDR3 in DNA: TGTGCCTGGAGTGTACAGGGTAGCACTGAAGCTTTCTTT. It is translated as CAWSVQGSTEAFF.

The CDR3 reads CASSQELLGTGGIPHSGTQYF. The DNA of the CDR3 is TGTGCCAGCAGCCAAGAGCTGCTCGGAACGGGAGGGATCCCCCACTCAGGTACGCAGTATTTT. The chain recombines TRBV4-2 with TRBJ2-3; 8 bases fit TRBD2. With V trimmed by 0 bases and J by 8 bases, 25 bases remained unmatched. Germline V gene data show CDR1 as LGHNA and CDR2 as YNFKEQ. This CDR3 has 21 amino acids.

CDR3 sequence reads: CASSQNQGGFGNTIYF. CDR3 sequence (DNA): TGCGCCAGCAGCCAGAACCAAGGGGGCTTTGGAAACACCATATATTTT. The chain combines TRBV4-1 with TRBJ1-3; 7 nucleotides match TRBD1. V gave up 3 bases and J gave up 3 bases; unmatched junction bases: 8. In germline, CDR1 is MGHRA, CDR2 YSYEKL. The CDR3 extends over 16 amino acids.

The chain uses TRBV6-2 or TRBV6-3 and TRBJ1-1; TRBD1 is a possible D gene (5 bases). This CDR3 is built from 16 residues. CDR1 is MNHEY and CDR2 is SVGEGT in the germline V gene. V gave up 7 bases and J gave up 1 base, with 19 bases separating them. The CDR3 DNA reads TGTGCCAGCATCCCCTGGGGGGAACAAGGGAACACTGAAGCTTTCTTT. This sequence encodes CASIPWGEQGNTEAFF.

This clonotype was seen only a few times. This chain connects TRBV6-2 or TRBV6-3 to TRBJ1-5, with D possibly matching TRBD1 (6 bases). CDR1 and CDR2 from the germline V gene are MNHEY and SVGEGT. This CDR3 has 13 residues. V lost 7 bases and J 3 bases, leaving 10 bases between the germline ends. The CDR3, as DNA: TGTGCCAGCACCTGGGACATCAATCAGCCCCAGCATTTT. Translating gives CASTWDINQPQHF.

A few counts support this clonotype. V gene TRBV19 combines with J gene TRBJ2-7; perhaps D is TRBD1 or TRBD2 (6 bases each). The germline CDR1 and CDR2 sequences are LNHDA and SQIVND (reference sequence). The CDR3 totals 14 residues. V shed 3 bases and J shed 2 bases, with 11 bases lying between them. This CDR3 reads CASSMTGGPYEQYF. In nucleotides, the CDR3 is TGTGCCAGTAGTATGACCGGGGGCCCCTACGAGCAGTACTTC. Drawing the rest from reference TRBV19 and TRBJ2-7, the complete variable domain is DGGITQSPKYLFRKEGQNVTLSCEQNLNHDAMYWYRQDPGQGLRLIYYSQIVNDFQKGDIAEGYSVSREKKESFPLTVTSAQKNPTAFYLCASSMTGGPYEQYFGPGTRLTVT.

The gene calls are TRBV21-1 and TRBJ2-7; TRBD2, the table's D call, was not compared with the DNA. TRBV21-1 represents a pseudogene. CDR3 length: 15 amino acids. The CDR3 sequence is CASSNQRGFSYEQYF. The CDR3 region has the DNA TGTGCCAGCAGCAATCAGCGGGGATTCTCCTACGAGCAGTACTTC.

This clonotype was recorded a few times. The DNA of the CDR3 is TGTGCCAGCAGTTCAGGGACAGGAGCGGAGCAGTACTTC. It translates to CASSSGTGAEQYF. The V call is TRBV6-5, the J call TRBJ2-7, with 8 bases identical to TRBD1. The CDR3 spans 13 residues. V shed 4 bases and J 7 bases; nucleotides not matched to a gene: 6. The germline V gene has CDR1 MNHEY and CDR2 SVGAGI.

The chain couples TRBV4-1 to TRBJ1-5; no clear D. V was trimmed by 0 bases and J by 4 bases, leaving 10 bases between them. CDR1 MGHRA and CDR2 YSYEKL come from the germline V gene. There are 15 residues in the CDR3. The CDR3 nucleotides read TGCGCCAGCAGCCAAGATCTAAGGACTAATCAGCCCCAGCATTTT. Translating gives CASSQDLRTNQPQHF.

Only one count was recorded for this clonotype. The chain is built from TRBV28 and TRBJ2-7; D uncertain. Trimming removed 6 bases at V and 3 bases at J, with 15 bases between. In germline, CDR1 is MDHEN, CDR2 SYDVKM. The CDR3 runs to 14 residues. The CDR3 region is CASSPGGENYEQYF. DNA of the CDR3: TGTGCCAGCAGCCCCGGTGGGGAAAACTACGAGCAGTACTTC.

The V and J genes are TRBV5-4 and TRBJ2-1; D may be TRBD2 (8 bases). This CDR3 has 15 amino acids. V was trimmed by 4 bases and J by 4 bases, leaving 15 bases between them. Germline CDR1 is SGHNT and CDR2 is YYREEE (reference sequence). CDR3 nucleotides: TGTGCCAGCAGCCCACGGGAGGGGGCTTACAATGAGCAGTTCTTC. Amino acid sequence: CASSPREGAYNEQFF. Drawing the rest from reference TRBV5-4 and TRBJ2-1, the complete variable domain is ETGVTQSPTHLIKTRGQQVTLRCSSQSGHNTVSWYQQALGQGPQFIFQYYREEENGRGNFPPRFSGLQFPNYSSELNVNALELDDSALYLCASSPREGAYNEQFFGPGTRLTVL.

This clonotype is a singleton in its sample. V gene TRBV20-1 combines with J gene TRBJ2-7; D may be TRBD2 (6 bases). Deletions cut 0 bases from V and 6 bases from J, with 18 bases between. Per germline, CDR1 DFQATT and CDR2 SNEGSKA (reference sequence). There are 15 residues in the CDR3. This CDR3 reads CSARDIGGANTEQYF. The CDR3 DNA reads as TGCAGTGCTAGAGATATCGGCGGGGCCAACACCGAGCAGTACTTC.

This chain joins TRBV14 and TRBJ2-7, with 8 bases aligning to TRBD2. Unmatched junction bases numbered 5, after V lost 5 bases and J lost 5 bases. This CDR3 spans 13 amino acids. Germline V gene data show CDR1 as SGHDN and CDR2 as FVKESK. The CDR3 bases are TGTGCCAGCAGCGTTAGCGGGATTAACGAGCAGTACTTC. It encodes CASSVSGINEQYF.

V usage is TRBV6-4 and J usage is TRBJ2-7; 7 bases match TRBD1. Germline V gene data show CDR1 as MRHNA and CDR2 as SNTAGT. CDR3 size: 11 residues. The J segment lost 5 bases and the V segment lost 11 bases, leaving 6 bases of the junction unmatched. DNA for the CDR3: TGTGCCGGAGGACAGGTCCACGAGCAGTACTTC. Encoded protein: CAGGQVHEQYF.

This chain joins TRBV27 and TRBJ1-2, with a weak D call TRBD1 (6 bases). The germline V gene has CDR1 MNHEY and CDR2 SMNVEV (reference sequence). The CDR3 length is 14 residues. The germline V and J ends were trimmed by 3 bases and 4 bases, with 12 bases remaining between them. CDR3 bases: TGTGCCAGCAGTTTTACAGGGTCGGGCTATGGCTACACCTTC. Translated: CASSFTGSGYGYTF.

This clonotype was counted only a few times. The genes are TRBV19 and TRBJ2-1; a weak D match, TRBD1 (5 bases). The V end was cut by 2 bases, the J end by 5 bases, with 7 bases between. This CDR3 is built from 13 residues. Germline V gives CDR1 LNHDA, CDR2 SQIVND (reference sequence). CDR3 bases: TGTGCCAGTAGTATACCAGGGAACAATGAGCAGTTCTTC. Its translation: CASSIPGNNEQFF. The variable domain in full, with the rest retrieved from reference TRBV19 and TRBJ2-1, is DGGITQSPKYLFRKEGQNVTLSCEQNLNHDAMYWYRQDPGQGLRLIYYSQIVNDFQKGDIAEGYSVSREKKESFPLTVTSAQKNPTAFYLCASSIPGNNEQFFGPGTRLTVL.